This TCR beta chain was identified in a study of shared clonotypes between healthy human individuals. Method: immunoSEQ multiplex PCR; TCRdb's copy keeps in-frame clones and lacks some. Among some 350,000 clones listed, over 65% were seen once. Sequences were obtained from memory CD4+ T cells sorted from blood. Subset specified: CD45RA-negative fraction. This TCR was recovered from a man younger than 45 in good health.

CDR3 in amino acids: CASSLAPGHRGETQYF. CDR3 sequence (DNA): TGTGCCAGCAGTTTGGCCCCGGGACACCGGGGAGAGACCCAGTACTTC. J is TRBJ2-5 and V is TRBV28; D perhaps matches TRBD1 (6 bases). V was trimmed by 3 bases and J by 4 bases, leaving 18 bases between them. Germline V gene data show CDR1 as MDHEN and CDR2 as SYDVKM. The CDR3 loop spans 16 amino acids.